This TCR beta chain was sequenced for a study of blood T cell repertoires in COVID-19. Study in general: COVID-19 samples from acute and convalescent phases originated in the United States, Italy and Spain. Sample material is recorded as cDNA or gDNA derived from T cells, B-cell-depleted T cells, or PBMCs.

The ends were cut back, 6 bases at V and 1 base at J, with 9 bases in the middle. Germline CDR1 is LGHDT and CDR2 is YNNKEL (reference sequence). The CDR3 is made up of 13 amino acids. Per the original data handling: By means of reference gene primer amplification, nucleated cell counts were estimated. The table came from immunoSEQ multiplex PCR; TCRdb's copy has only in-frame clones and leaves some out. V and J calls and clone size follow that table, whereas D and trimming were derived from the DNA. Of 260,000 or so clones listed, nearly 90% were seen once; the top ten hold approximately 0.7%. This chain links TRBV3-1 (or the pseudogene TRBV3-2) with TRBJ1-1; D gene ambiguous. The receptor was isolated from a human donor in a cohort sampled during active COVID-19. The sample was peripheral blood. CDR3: CASSRGPNTEAFF. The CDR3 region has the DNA TGTGCCAGCAGTCGCGGGCCGAACACTGAAGCTTTCTTT.